A single sample gave rise to the 11 T cell receptor beta chains below, sequenced in a study of T cell clonality in common variable immunodeficiency. Here immunoSEQ multiplex PCR was the method, and the copy in TCRdb shows in-frame clones only, minus some. Captured here are about 42,000 clones, none seen once; the top ten comprise about 2.2%. The specimen sequenced was peripheral blood mononuclear cells. Source of these receptors: a person between 18 and 75 years old in good health.

This clone was observed at least ten times. The missing CDR3 end, 3 residues past where the read stops, is filled in from the germline J gene. The rearrangement uses TRBV20-1 and TRBJ1-1; 8 nucleotides match TRBD1. Germline CDR1 is DFQATT and CDR2 is SNEGSKA (reference sequence). V lost 0 bases to trimming and J lost 4 bases; unmatched junction nucleotides: 7. The CDR3 has 15 residues. CDR3 in amino acids: CSARDRGQGGTEAFF. The CDR3 bases that were read are TGCAGTGCTAGAGATCGAGGACAGGGAGGCACTGAA.

This clone was observed many times. The sequenced CDR3 bases are TGTGCCAGCAGTACAGGAAGTAATGAAAAA. Translated: CASSTGSNEK. The entire CDR3 reads CASSTGSNEKLFF. This chain links TRBV4-2 with TRBJ1-4; possible D gene TRBD1, 5 bases. The read finishes 3 residues shy of the CDR3 end, and the germline J gene is used to complete it. The CDR3 has 13 residues. Germline assignment: CDR1 LGHNA and CDR2 YNFKEQ. Trimming took off 6 bases at V and 4 bases at J, with 9 bases between the two ends.

Ten or more counts support this clone. The CDR3 end falls 3 residues outside the read, so it is completed with the germline J gene. This chain uses TRBV6-4 with TRBJ1-2; 8 nucleotides align to TRBD1. There are 15 residues in the CDR3. The germline V gene encodes CDR1 MRHNA and CDR2 SNTAGT. This CDR3 reads CASSGDDRGLGGYTF. The sequenced part of the CDR3 DNA is TGTGCCAGCAGTGGCGACGACAGGGGCTTGGGGGGC.

The table lists this clone with many counts. The read falls 3 residues short of the CDR3 end, and the missing part is taken from the germline J gene. The chain links TRBV13 to TRBJ2-5; tentative D call: TRBD1 (7 bases). Germline CDR1 reads PRHDT; CDR2 reads FYEKMQ (reference sequence). Trimming took off 3 bases at V and 5 bases at J, with 22 bases between the two ends. The CDR3 is 17 residues long. The sequenced CDR3 bases are TGTGCCAGCAGCTTTGTCGCCAGGGGGGACTCCCGTGAGACC. Its protein is CASSFVARGDSRET. The whole CDR3 protein reads CASSFVARGDSRETQYF. Full variable domain (outside the CDR3, taken from reference TRBV13 and TRBJ2-5): AAGVIQSPRHLIKEKRETATLKCYPIPRHDTVYWYQQGPGQDPQFLISFYEKMQSDKGSIPDRFSAQQFSDYHSELNMSSLELGDSALYFCASSFVARGDSRETQYFGPGTRLLVL.

With respect to this clone: A read error may explain this, as a much larger clone is one base away. The CDR3 goes on 3 residues after the read ends, and that part is filled in from the germline J gene. Other DNA sequences of this sample code for an identical CDR3. The chain employs TRBV20-1 and TRBJ2-3; 7 bases match TRBD1. The CDR3 is 17 residues long. The germline V gene has CDR1 DFQATT and CDR2 SNEGSKA (reference sequence). V shed 6 bases and J 6 bases; nucleotides not matched to a gene: 21. CDR3 DNA (partial): TGCAGTGCCATAATCCATCCGCAGGGGGTGGTTACCGATACG. This sequence encodes CSAIIHPQGVVTDT. The full CDR3 reads CSAIIHPQGVVTDTQYF.

This clone has at least ten counts. With the read ending 3 residues before the CDR3 end, the germline J gene is used to fill in that end. The V gene is TRBV7-9, the J gene TRBJ1-1; 10 nucleotides line up with TRBD1. Unmatched junction bases numbered 4, after V lost 4 bases and J lost 2 bases. This CDR3 is built from 15 residues. Germline V CDR1 and CDR2: SEHNR, FQNEAQ (reference sequence). CDR3 DNA (partial): TGTGCCAGCAGCTGGACAGGGGGGCCTAACACTGAA. It specifies CASSWTGGPNTE. The whole CDR3 sequence is CASSWTGGPNTEAFF. Together with reference TRBV7-9 and TRBJ1-1, the CDR3 gives the full variable domain: DTGVSQNPRHKITKRGQNVTFRCDPISEHNRLYWYRQTLGQGPEFLTYFQNEAQLEKSRLLSDRFSAERPKGSFSTLEIQRTEQGDSAMYLCASSWTGGPNTEAFFGQGTRLTVV.

This clone has at least ten counts. CDR3: CASSRGTAEEKLFF. CDR3 DNA, as far as it was read: TGTGCCAGCAGTCGTGGGACAGCAGAGGAAAAA. This chain uses TRBV5-6 with TRBJ1-4; TRBD1 matches 7 bases. The read gets to within 3 residues of the CDR3 end, and the germline J gene fills in the rest. The germline CDR1 and CDR2 sequences are SGHDT and YYEEEE. This CDR3 region has 14 residues. V lost 5 bases and J lost 8; bases outside the gene matches: 9. Together with reference TRBV5-6 and TRBJ1-4, the CDR3 gives the full variable domain: DAGVTQSPTHLIKTRGQQVTLRCSPKSGHDTVSWYQQALGQGPQFIFQYYEEEERQRGNFPDRFSGHQFPNYSSELNVNALLLGDSALYLCASSRGTAEEKLFFGSGTQLSVL.

This clone was counted at least ten times. The missing CDR3 end, 3 residues past where the read stops, is filled in from the germline J gene. The chain has TRBV20-1 and TRBJ1-3; D unresolved. This CDR3 contains 16 residues. The V end was cut by 0 bases, the J end by 2 bases, with 14 bases between. In germline, CDR1 is DFQATT, CDR2 SNEGSKA (reference sequence). The chain's CDR3 is CSARDPARVAGNTIYF. The sequenced CDR3 bases are TGCAGTGCTAGAGATCCTGCTCGGGTAGCTGGAAACACC.

This clone was seen many times. The CDR3 protein is CSVDPQGAAYNEQFF. The sequenced part of the CDR3 DNA is TGCAGCGTTGACCCGCAGGGGGCAGCTTACAATGAG. The J gene is TRBJ2-1, the V gene TRBV29-1, with 8 nucleotides matching TRBD1. The sequence runs out 3 residues before the end of the CDR3; the remainder is reconstructed from the germline J gene. J lost 4 bases, V lost 3 bases, and 8 bases had no gene match. Germline V gene data show CDR1 as SQVTM and CDR2 as ANQGSEA. CDR3 length: 15 residues.

This clone showed up many times. The sequenced fragment ends 3 residues before the CDR3 boundary, so the rest is inferred from the germline J gene. The genes are TRBV6-1 and TRBJ1-1; TRBD1 matches at 10 bases. The CDR3 extends over 14 amino acids. The V segment lost 4 bases and the J segment 4 bases; nucleotides outside the gene matches: 3. Per the germline V gene, CDR1 is MNHNS and CDR2 is SASEGT. CDR3 sequence: CASSGGQGSTEAFF. Partial CDR3 DNA: TGTGCCAGCAGTGGGGGACAGGGGAGCACTGAA.

This clone was recorded many times. Read data end 3 residues before the CDR3 end; the end is taken from the germline J gene. The chain employs TRBV19 and TRBJ1-5, with D maybe TRBD1 (5 bases). Trimming removed 3 bases at V and 6 bases at J, with 12 bases between. This CDR3 has 14 residues. The germline gives CDR1 LNHDA, CDR2 SQIVND (reference sequence). Incomplete CDR3 DNA: TGTGCCAGTAGTATTACAGGATTGGTTCAGCCC. This gives the protein CASSITGLVQP. The complete CDR3 sequence is CASSITGLVQPQHF.